The following is a T cell receptor beta chain sequence with its context. The target antigen is unknown. The CDR3 consists of 15 residues. Germline loops: CDR1 SGHRS, CDR2 YFSETQ. V lost 0 bases and J lost 6, with 13 bases in between. Sequencing was performed with immunoSEQ multiplex PCR; in TCRdb, only in-frame clones are kept and a portion is missing. The sample includes approximately 150,000 clones, around 90% seen only once; the top ten take 5%. The data were taken from a study of T cell responses to AZD1222 COVID-19 vaccine. Broader study findings: Seropositive AZD1222 recipients at baseline numbered only 6 or 7. Donors skewed white British and female; clonal diversity was possibly underestimated.

The chain combines TRBV5-1 with TRBJ2-1; D is perhaps TRBD2 (6 bases). The specimen comprised peripheral blood, sampled on day 0 of AZD1222 vaccination. The TCR comes from an adult in good health. The CDR3, as DNA: TGCGCCAGCAGCTTGGGATCGGGGCGGGGCAATGAGCAGTTCTTC. Translation gives CASSLGSGRGNEQFF.